These 24 T cell receptor beta chains were all obtained from the same sample, sequenced in a study of T cell responses to AZD1222 COVID-19 vaccine. Libraries were prepared by immunoSEQ multiplex PCR; TCRdb keeps only in-frame clonotypes and omits some of them. The sample lists approximately 99,000 clones; around 84% were seen once. Sequences were derived from peripheral blood, sampled on day 0 of AZD1222 vaccination. The receptors were sampled from an adult in good health.

This chain connects TRBV30 to TRBJ2-1; TRBD1 matches 8 bases. Germline-derived CDR1 and CDR2 are GTSNPN and SVGIG (reference sequence). CDR3 size: 16 residues. Germline trimming cut 2 bases from V and 5 bases from J; bases unmatched to any gene: 11. CDR3 bases: TGTGCCTGGAGTCCAAGGACAGGGCTATTCGACAATGAGCAGTTCTTC. Translation: CAWSPRTGLFDNEQFF.

The chain couples TRBV6-6 to TRBJ1-5; D is ambiguous. V lost 5 bases, J lost 0 bases, and 11 bases lay in between. This CDR3 has 15 amino acids. CDR1 is MNHNY, CDR2 SVGAGI, per germline (reference sequence). The CDR3: CASSPKDPSNQPQHF. DNA of the CDR3: TGTGCCAGCAGTCCCAAGGACCCTAGCAATCAGCCCCAGCATTTT.

The chain recombines TRBV5-4 with TRBJ2-2; 7 bases are shared with TRBD1. This CDR3 region has 15 residues. CDR1 and CDR2 (germline): SGHNT, YYREEE (reference sequence). The trim removed 4 bases at V and 7 bases at J, leaving 10 bases unmatched. The chain's CDR3 is CASSRREGAGGELFF. The CDR3 region has the DNA TGTGCCAGCAGCCGCCGCGAGGGGGCGGGCGGGGAGCTGTTTTTT.

The chain uses TRBV5-1 and TRBJ1-5, with D maybe TRBD1 (5 bases). Trimming cost V 4 bases and J 4 bases, with 12 bases left between them. Looked up from germline, CDR1 is SGHRS and CDR2 is YFSETQ. This CDR3 has 14 residues. The CDR3 DNA is TGCGCCAGCAGCGAGGGGTTTGGTAATCAGCCCCAGCATTTT. Encoded protein: CASSEGFGNQPQHF. Filled out from reference TRBV5-1 and TRBJ1-5, the complete variable domain reads KAGVTQTPRYLIKTRGQQVTLSCSPISGHRSVSWYQQTPGQGLQFLFEYFSETQRNKGNFPGRFSGRQFSNSRSEMNVSTLELGDSALYLCASSEGFGNQPQHFGDGTRLSIL.

The chain employs TRBV7-2 and TRBJ1-1; 7 nucleotides match TRBD1. Unmatched junction bases numbered 9, after V lost 7 bases and J lost 4 bases. The CDR3 is 14 amino acids. The germline gives CDR1 SGHTA, CDR2 FQGNSA. CDR3 region: CASKDRRLSTEAFF. Here the CDR3 DNA reads TGTGCCAGCAAGGACAGGCGGTTGAGCACTGAAGCTTTCTTT.

This chain uses TRBV19 with TRBJ2-3, with unresolved D. The CDR3 contains 13 residues. The V gene lost 4 bases and the J gene lost 2 bases, with 7 bases spanning the gap. Germline V gene data show CDR1 as LNHDA and CDR2 as SQIVND (reference sequence). The DNA for the CDR3 is TGTGCCAGTAGTACCATTGACACAGATACGCAGTATTTT. Protein product: CASSTIDTDTQYF.

The J gene is TRBJ1-1, the V gene TRBV3-1 (or the pseudogene TRBV3-2); D unclear. The CDR3 extends over 14 amino acids. V lost 3 bases and J lost 0, with 8 bases in between. Germline V lookup: CDR1 LGHDT, CDR2 YNNKEL (reference sequence). CDR3 DNA: TGTGCCAGCAGCCAGGGCGGACTGAACACTGAAGCTTTCTTT. Amino acids: CASSQGGLNTEAFF.

This clone was observed a handful of times. V gene TRBV4-2 combines with J gene TRBJ2-7; D remains unclear. Germline loops: CDR1 LGHNA, CDR2 YNFKEQ. With 0 bases removed from V and 2 bases from J, the gap between germline ends came to 8 bases. The CDR3 covers 14 residues. The CDR3 spells CASSQDQQAYEQYF. CDR3 DNA: TGTGCCAGCAGCCAAGATCAGCAGGCCTACGAGCAGTACTTC.

A single count supports this clone. This sequence joins TRBV27 and TRBJ1-2; D is perhaps TRBD1 (6 bases). Trimming shortened V by 6 bases and J by 6 bases, and 17 bases separated the two germline ends. Germline-derived CDR1 and CDR2 are MNHEY and SMNVEV (reference sequence). The CDR3 totals 14 residues. The DNA of the CDR3 is TGTGCCAGCAGGACCACAGGGATTAAAAATGGCTACACCTTC. It yields the protein CASRTTGIKNGYTF.

The genes are TRBV6-5 and TRBJ2-3; perhaps D is TRBD1 or TRBD2 (5 bases each). CDR1 MNHEY and CDR2 SVGAGI come from the germline V gene. CDR3 length equals 14 residues. V was trimmed by 6 bases and J by 3 bases, leaving 13 bases between them. This chain's CDR3 is CASRPGRVTDTQYF. In DNA, the CDR3 is TGTGCCAGCAGGCCGGGACGGGTAACAGATACGCAGTATTTT.

This chain connects TRBV11-2 to TRBJ2-7; no reliable D call. This CDR3 contains 15 residues. The germline V gene has CDR1 SGHAT and CDR2 FQNNGV. Trimming took 3 bases from V and 0 from J, leaving 12 bases between them. This CDR3 is CASSLPFLASYEQYF. The CDR3 DNA reads TGTGCCAGCAGCTTGCCCTTCTTGGCCTCCTACGAGCAGTACTTC.

V is TRBV27 and J is TRBJ1-2; D is possibly TRBD1 (5 bases). Germline CDR1 is MNHEY and CDR2 is SMNVEV (reference sequence). The V and J ends lost 3 bases and 6 bases respectively, with 20 bases between them. This CDR3 contains 16 residues. CDR3 sequence (DNA): TGTGCCAGCAGTTTTGACAGAGCGTATAGACTGGATGGCTACACCTTC. Amino acids: CASSFDRAYRLDGYTF.

The chain carries TRBV19 and TRBJ2-2; D is unresolved. The CDR3 covers 15 residues. Germline lookup yields CDR1 LNHDA and CDR2 SQIVND (reference sequence). V shed 6 bases and J shed 4 bases, with 15 bases lying between them. DNA of the CDR3: TGTGCCAGTAGAAATAGGCATTCGGGCACCGGGGAGCTGTTTTTT. It specifies CASRNRHSGTGELFF.

V usage is TRBV3-1 (or the pseudogene TRBV3-2) and J usage is TRBJ1-6; D unclear. The V end was cut by 2 bases, the J end by 8 bases, with 13 bases between. CDR3 length: 15 amino acids. Germline lookup yields CDR1 LGHDT and CDR2 YNNKEL (reference sequence). DNA for the CDR3: TGTGCCAGCAGCCAAACTCACCCCGGGTATTCACCCCTCCACTTT. Translated, it gives CASSQTHPGYSPLHF.

This chain joins TRBV7-2 and TRBJ2-7; D tentatively reads TRBD1 or TRBD2 (5 bases each). The CDR3 extends over 15 amino acids. Germline lookup yields CDR1 SGHTA and CDR2 FQGNSA. Trimming took off 0 bases at V and 2 bases at J, with 11 bases between the two ends. In DNA, the CDR3 is TGTGCCAGCAGCTTAGCTTGGGGGACCCCCTACGAGCAGTACTTC. It translates to CASSLAWGTPYEQYF.

This rearrangement joins TRBV3-1 (or the pseudogene TRBV3-2) to TRBJ2-3; 9 nucleotides match TRBD1. V gave up 4 bases and J gave up 0 bases; unmatched junction bases: 17. CDR3 length: 20 amino acids. The germline gives CDR1 LGHDT, CDR2 YNNKEL (reference sequence). The CDR3 coding sequence is TGTGCCAGCAGCCGAGTCGGGACAGGGCATAAAATGACTAGCACAGATACGCAGTATTTT. Encoded protein: CASSRVGTGHKMTSTDTQYF.

This sequence joins TRBV2 and TRBJ2-2, with 10 bases identical to TRBD2. Germline V gene sequence: CDR1 SNHLY, CDR2 FYNNEI. The CDR3 loop spans 14 amino acids. The trim removed 7 bases at V and 8 bases at J, leaving 7 bases unmatched. In DNA, the CDR3 is TGTGCCAGCACCTTCGGACTAGCGGAAGGGGAGCTGTTTTTT. Translating gives CASTFGLAEGELFF.

The rearrangement links TRBV30 to TRBJ1-2; possibly TRBD1 for D (5 bases). Germline CDR1 is GTSNPN and CDR2 is SVGIG (reference sequence). The V end lost 0 bases, the J end lost 5 bases, and 13 bases lay between the germline ends. The CDR3 totals 14 residues. This CDR3 is CAWSVGVTVYGYTF. The CDR3 coding sequence is TGTGCCTGGAGTGTAGGGGTGACGGTGTATGGCTACACCTTC.

This clone was seen just once. The CDR3 bases are TGTGCCAGCAGCTTGGGTTTAGGACAGGGGGCTTCTGGAAACACCATATATTTT. Protein: CASSLGLGQGASGNTIYF. The chain has TRBV5-6 and TRBJ1-3; 11 nucleotides match TRBD1. The germline CDR1 and CDR2 sequences are SGHDT and YYEEEE. V lost 0 bases and J lost 1; bases outside the gene matches: 6. The CDR3 covers 18 residues. Full variable domain (remainder filled in from reference TRBV5-6 and TRBJ1-3): DAGVTQSPTHLIKTRGQQVTLRCSPKSGHDTVSWYQQALGQGPQFIFQYYEEEERQRGNFPDRFSGHQFPNYSSELNVNALLLGDSALYLCASSLGLGQGASGNTIYFGEGSWLTVV.

This clone was recorded only once. The chain is built from TRBV6-5 and TRBJ1-2; TRBD1 is a possible D gene (5 bases). V dropped 0 bases and J dropped 5 bases, with 13 bases sitting between them. The CDR3 consists of 15 residues. Germline assignment: CDR1 MNHEY and CDR2 SVGAGI. CDR3 region: CASSYSFGGDYGYTF. CDR3 coding DNA: TGTGCCAGCAGTTACTCGTTCGGAGGGGATTATGGCTACACCTTC.

As DNA, the CDR3 is TGTGCCAGCAGTGATTTTAGGAGAAACGAGCAGTACTTC. Its protein product is CASSDFRRNEQYF. J is TRBJ2-7 and V is TRBV2, with D hard to call. The V and J ends lost 3 bases and 5 bases respectively, with 11 bases between them. The germline gives CDR1 SNHLY, CDR2 FYNNEI. CDR3 length equals 13 residues.

This chain connects TRBV7-3 to TRBJ2-1; D may be TRBD1 (6 bases). The CDR3 is 17 amino acids. Germline V CDR1 and CDR2: SGHTA, FQGTGA. V lost 1 base and J lost 5, with 18 bases in between. CDR3 bases: TGTGCCAGCAGCTTAAGCCCCACAGGGATTCTTGACAATGAGCAGTTCTTC. It is translated as CASSLSPTGILDNEQFF.

This clone was picked up a small number of times. V usage is TRBV9 and J usage is TRBJ1-2; perhaps TRBD1 as D (6 bases). The V gene lost 0 bases and the J gene lost 8 bases, with 11 bases spanning the gap. Per the germline V gene, CDR1 is SGDLS and CDR2 is YYNGEE. This CDR3 is built from 13 residues. As DNA, the CDR3 is TGTGCCAGCAGCGTAGCAGGGGAGGGAGGCTACACCTTC. It encodes CASSVAGEGGYTF.

The chain combines TRBV10-1 with TRBJ2-5; 8 nucleotides match TRBD2. The CDR3 is made up of 16 amino acids. V dropped 5 bases and J dropped 1; count of bases not matched to a gene: 9. Germline assignment: CDR1 WNHNN and CDR2 SYGVQD (reference sequence). The CDR3 is CASSSGGRGPQETQYF. CDR3 DNA sequence: TGCGCCAGCAGTAGCGGGGGCCGAGGGCCCCAAGAGACCCAGTACTTC.